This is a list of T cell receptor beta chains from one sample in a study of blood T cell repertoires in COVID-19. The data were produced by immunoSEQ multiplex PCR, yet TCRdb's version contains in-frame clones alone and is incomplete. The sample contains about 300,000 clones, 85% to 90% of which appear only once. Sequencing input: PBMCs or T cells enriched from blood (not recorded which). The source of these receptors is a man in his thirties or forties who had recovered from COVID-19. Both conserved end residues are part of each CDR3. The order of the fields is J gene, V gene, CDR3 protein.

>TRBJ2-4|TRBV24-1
CATAAGGPRDIQYF
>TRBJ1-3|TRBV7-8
CASSLGGKGRNTIYF
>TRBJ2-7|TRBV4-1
CASSLQVVSYEQYF
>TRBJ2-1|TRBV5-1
CASSLTSGTGQPNEQFF
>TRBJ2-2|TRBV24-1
CATRGQGADTGELFF
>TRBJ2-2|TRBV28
CASSRDRGYTGELFF
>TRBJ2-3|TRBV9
CASSVERDTQYF
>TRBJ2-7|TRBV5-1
CASSTGLAGGIEQYF
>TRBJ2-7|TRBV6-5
CASSYFGSPNPYEQYF
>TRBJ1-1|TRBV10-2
CAIIPGEGSTEAFF
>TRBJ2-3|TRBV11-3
CASSLSDTQYF
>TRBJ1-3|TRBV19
CASRTGGTGNTIYF
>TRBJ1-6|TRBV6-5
CASSLSRGLPLHF
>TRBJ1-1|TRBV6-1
CASSEARPGGNTEAFF
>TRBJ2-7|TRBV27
CASSPLAGSGEQYF
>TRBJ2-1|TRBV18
CASSRSGQTRGYNEQFF
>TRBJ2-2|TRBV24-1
CATSDLNRGAGELFF
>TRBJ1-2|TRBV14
CASSPTGVNYGYTF
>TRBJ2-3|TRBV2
CASGQSRGSDTQYF
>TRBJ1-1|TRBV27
CASSYGGPNTEAFF
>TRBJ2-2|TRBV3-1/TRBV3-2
CASSRQGPGELFF
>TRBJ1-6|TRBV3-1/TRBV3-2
CASSLQGANSPLHF
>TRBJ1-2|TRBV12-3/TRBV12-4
CASSFVDGNTF
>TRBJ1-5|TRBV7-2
CASSFRAGNNQPQHF
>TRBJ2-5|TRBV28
CASRPDPGWVRETQYF
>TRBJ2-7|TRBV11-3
CASSSFNRGYGEQYF
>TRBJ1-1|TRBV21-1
CASSKGRGGAFF
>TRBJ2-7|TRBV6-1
CASSNRQVSSYEQYF
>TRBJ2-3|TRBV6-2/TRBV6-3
CASSYGGSGGDTQYF
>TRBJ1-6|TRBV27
CASTRDRGNSPLHF
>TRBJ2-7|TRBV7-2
CASSLGAGYEQYF
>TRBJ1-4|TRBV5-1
CASRPGTGNEKLFF
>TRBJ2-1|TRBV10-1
CASSDRRDYYNEQFF
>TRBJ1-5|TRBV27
CASRPQTGWGNQPQHF
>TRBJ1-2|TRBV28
CASENRIPNYGYTF
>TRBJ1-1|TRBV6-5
CASSSRQGGNTEAFF
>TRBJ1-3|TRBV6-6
CASTDNNFGNTIYF
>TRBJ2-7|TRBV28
CASSQTGSSYEQYF
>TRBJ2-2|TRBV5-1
CASSLLGRASGVAGELFF
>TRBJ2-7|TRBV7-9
CASSLASTGTYEQYF